The clone carrying this T cell receptor beta chain has more than one count but fewer than ten. Its target is not known. This record comes from a study of blood T cells in healthy people across ages. General study findings and limits: Older age went with lower TCR beta diversity per million T cells, in a roughly linear way.

Primed by a sample-barcoded 5' primer and a J-beta primer mix, a second PCR proceeded for 7 to 11 cycles. Every cDNA was tagged by a template-switch adaptor with 12 random nucleotides. TCRdb fed the 5' RACE reads into MiXCR, producing one record per CDR3 protein. This repertoire shows about 1.6 million distinct CDR3 sequences, about 32% found once; its top ten account for roughly 12%. No fewer than 6 million PBMCs went into each sample. Germline-derived CDR1 and CDR2 are DFQATT and SNEGSKA (reference sequence). The CDR3 totals 14 residues. Deletions cut 0 bases from V and 4 bases from J, with 12 bases between.

V gene TRBV20-1 combines with J gene TRBJ2-5; D is perhaps TRBD1 or TRBD2 (6 bases each). The sequence came from a woman aged 25 to 45 in good health. Sequenced material: blood. The CDR3: CSARDPGGGETQYF. The CDR3 DNA reads TGCAGTGCTAGAGACCCCGGAGGGGGAGAGACCCAGTACTTC.